This T cell receptor (beta chain) was identified in a study of response to subunit inactivated influenza vaccine. TCRdb redid the calling of the RT-PCR reads with MiXCR, one entry per CDR3 protein. The sample yields 500,000 to 600,000 distinct CDR3 sequences, about 10% seen once. The CDR3 covers 16 residues. The V and J ends lost 0 bases and 4 bases, in that order; junction bases with no gene match: 12. Germline V gives CDR1 DFQATT, CDR2 SNEGSKA (reference sequence). Overall study findings and caveats: T cells newly recruited by each seasonal influenza vaccination are few, the authors suggested.

Notes on this clonotype: Its specificity is unknown.

The TCR was taken from a man aged 45 to 65 who received an inactivated influenza vaccine. The input for sequencing was PBMCs from blood, taken on the day of vaccination. The V gene is TRBV20-1, the J gene TRBJ2-7, with 7 bases identical to TRBD2. The CDR3 region has the DNA TGCAGTGCTAGAGATCGCCAGCGGGAATCTATGTACGAGCAGTACTTC. Its protein is CSARDRQRESMYEQYF.